The 19 T cell receptor beta chains given below trace back to one sample, sequenced in a study of CD8+CD57+ T cells in acquired aplastic anemia. Genomic DNA acted as the template from which TCR beta VDJ combination and CDR3 sequence profiling were carried out. Each CDR3 protein is one row after TCRdb ran MiXCR on the reads. The sample includes 160,000 or so distinct CDR3 sequences, about 64% seen only once; the top ten take approximately 42%. Patients who underwent sequencing had shown CD8+CD57+ cell expansion by flow cytometry. The specimen sequenced was sorted CD4+, CD8+, or CD8+CD57+ T cells (not recorded which) from PBMCs. The origin of the receptors is a human donor with aplastic anemia.

J is TRBJ2-2 and V is TRBV19; D may be TRBD1 (5 bases). The CDR3 consists of 12 residues. Germline CDR1 reads LNHDA; CDR2 reads SQIVND (reference sequence). V lost 5 bases and J lost 9, with 10 bases in between. For the CDR3, the DNA is TGTGCCAGTAGTCATCAGGGTCGGGAGCTGTTTTTT. This gives the protein CASSHQGRELFF.

The chain carries TRBV5-4 and TRBJ2-7; TRBD1 matches 8 bases. The CDR3 contains 15 residues. V shed 0 bases and J 7 bases; nucleotides not matched to a gene: 9. Germline-derived CDR1 and CDR2 are SGHNT and YYREEE (reference sequence). Here the CDR3 reads CASSLAGQGAVEQYF. CDR3 nucleotide sequence: TGTGCCAGCAGCTTGGCCGGGCAGGGGGCAGTTGAGCAGTACTTC. The whole variable domain, remainder taken from reference TRBV5-4 and TRBJ2-7, is ETGVTQSPTHLIKTRGQQVTLRCSSQSGHNTVSWYQQALGQGPQFIFQYYREEENGRGNFPPRFSGLQFPNYSSELNVNALELDDSALYLCASSLAGQGAVEQYFGPGTRLTVT.

The chain has TRBV2 and TRBJ2-7, with D uncertain. This CDR3 comprises 9 residues. Between the trimmed V and J ends, which lost 6 bases and 9 bases, there was a span of 6 bases. Germline V gives CDR1 SNHLY, CDR2 FYNNEI. CDR3 DNA: TGTGCCAGCAGAGACTGGCAGTACTTC. Translation gives CASRDWQYF.

This chain uses TRBV9 with TRBJ1-6; the D is unclear. Germline values: CDR1 SGDLS, CDR2 YYNGEE. This CDR3 is built from 12 residues. V lost 3 bases and J 8 bases, leaving 6 bases between the germline ends. CDR3 loop: CASSGRDSPLHF. CDR3 nucleotide sequence: TGTGCCAGCAGCGGAAGGGATTCACCCCTCCACTTT.

The chain uses TRBV7-3 and TRBJ2-5; 9 bases align to TRBD1. CDR3 length equals 15 residues. Per the germline V gene, CDR1 is SGHTA and CDR2 is FQGTGA. The trim removed 5 bases at V and 5 bases at J, leaving 9 bases unmatched. The CDR3 region is CASSVQQGAGETQYF. CDR3 coding DNA: TGTGCCAGCAGCGTACAACAGGGGGCCGGGGAGACCCAGTACTTC.

The chain recombines TRBV20-1 with TRBJ2-1; TRBD1 is a possible D gene (6 bases). Trimming took off 0 bases at V and 6 bases at J, with 15 bases between the two ends. Germline V gene lookup returns CDR1 DFQATT and CDR2 SNEGSKA (reference sequence). The CDR3 is 15 residues long. CDR3 bases: TGCAGTGCTAGAGACTACGCCCGAGGGGGCAATGAGCAGTTCTTC. The encoded protein is CSARDYARGGNEQFF.

Here the CDR3 reads CASSEGRASYEQYF. The CDR3 bases are TGCGCCAGCAGTGAGGGCAGGGCTTCCTACGAGCAGTACTTC. The rearrangement uses TRBV10-2 and TRBJ2-7; D possibly corresponds to TRBD1 (5 bases). Trimming took off 2 bases at V and 1 base at J, with 9 bases between the two ends. CDR3 length: 14 amino acids. The germline V gene has CDR1 WSHSY and CDR2 SAAADI.

This clonotype was seen many times. The chain carries TRBV7-9 and TRBJ1-2; 12 nucleotides agree with TRBD1. Unmatched junction bases numbered 16, after V lost 5 bases and J lost 3 bases. The CDR3 sequence is 19 residues long. Germline V gene lookup returns CDR1 SEHNR and CDR2 FQNEAQ (reference sequence). The CDR3 protein is CASSPQTGTGGVYDYGYTF. CDR3 in DNA: TGTGCCAGCAGCCCACAAACAGGGACAGGGGGCGTCTATGACTATGGCTACACCTTC.

The chain has TRBV12-3 or TRBV12-4 and TRBJ1-5; D is undetermined. The CDR3 length is 14 residues. The V end was cut by 5 bases, the J end by 1 base, with 9 bases between. As DNA, the CDR3 is TGTGCCAGCAGTCTTACAATGAGCAATCAGCCCCAGCATTTT. Translation gives CASSLTMSNQPQHF.

V usage is TRBV15 and J usage is TRBJ1-2; no definite D call. Germline V gives CDR1 LNHNV, CDR2 YYDKDF (reference sequence). V lost 0 bases, J lost 8 bases, and 10 bases lay in between. The length of the CDR3 is 13 residues. For the CDR3, the DNA is TGTGCCACCAGCAGAGATGTGGTAGGAGGCTACACCTTC. Translating gives CATSRDVVGGYTF.

This rearrangement joins TRBV5-5 to TRBJ1-1; 7 nucleotides match TRBD1. V lost 2 bases and J lost 6; bases outside the gene matches: 7. The CDR3 is 14 residues long. Germline CDR1 SGHKS, CDR2 YYEKEE (reference sequence). The CDR3: CASSLQDRRSEAFF. The DNA of the CDR3 is TGTGCCAGCAGCTTACAGGACAGGAGGTCTGAAGCTTTCTTT.

This chain connects TRBV10-3 to TRBJ2-7; 8 bases fit TRBD1. The V segment lost 1 base and the J segment 6 bases; nucleotides outside the gene matches: 11. Germline V gene sequence: CDR1 ENHRY, CDR2 SYGVKD. The CDR3 length is 16 residues. Here the CDR3 DNA reads TGTGCCATCAGTGAGTTTGGACAGGGTAGGGGCCTCGAGCAGTACTTC. Translated, it gives CAISEFGQGRGLEQYF.

V and J are TRBV6-4 and TRBJ2-2, with D possibly being TRBD2 (6 bases). V lost 6 bases to trimming and J lost 6 bases, with 14 bases between them. The CDR3 runs 14 residues. Germline V CDR1 and CDR2: MRHNA, SNTAGT. In DNA form, the CDR3 reads TGTGCCAGCAGCCTCGGAGGGGAAGCCGGGGAGCTGTTTTTT. The encoded protein is CASSLGGEAGELFF.

The chain has TRBV20-1 and TRBJ1-5; D perhaps matches TRBD1 (6 bases). The CDR3 is 13 residues long. Trimming cost V 3 bases and J 11 bases, with 17 bases left between them. Per germline, CDR1 DFQATT and CDR2 SNEGSKA (reference sequence). The CDR3 protein is CSASRGPRLTQHF. Here the CDR3 DNA reads TGCAGTGCTAGTCGGGGGCCCAGGCTGACCCAGCATTTT.

This sequence joins TRBV19 and TRBJ1-1, with TRBD1 identical over 8 bases. The germline V gene encodes CDR1 LNHDA and CDR2 SQIVND (reference sequence). This CDR3 has 12 residues. V gave up 9 bases and J gave up 5 bases; unmatched junction bases: 5. This CDR3 reads CASNGQGTEAFF. In nucleotides, the CDR3 is TGTGCCAGCAACGGACAGGGAACTGAAGCTTTCTTT.

V usage is TRBV5-5 and J usage is TRBJ1-2, with 7 bases fitting TRBD1. V dropped 4 bases and J dropped 4; count of bases not matched to a gene: 4. CDR3 size: 13 residues. Germline-derived CDR1 and CDR2 are SGHKS and YYEKEE (reference sequence). The CDR3 loop reads CASSQDRLYGYTF. The CDR3, as DNA: TGTGCCAGCAGCCAGGACAGGCTCTATGGCTACACCTTC.

The rearrangement joins TRBV10-3 to TRBJ2-1, with D unclear. Germline CDR1 and CDR2: ENHRY and SYGVKD. CDR3 length: 11 amino acids. Trimming removed 3 bases from V and 7 bases from J, with 4 bases in between. The CDR3 loop is CAISDENEQFF. For the CDR3, the DNA is TGTGCCATCAGTGACGAAAATGAGCAGTTCTTC.

This clonotype is a singleton in its sample. The chain combines TRBV14 with TRBJ1-2, with D possibly matching TRBD1 (5 bases). V lost 0 bases and J 4 bases, leaving 27 bases between the germline ends. Germline assignment: CDR1 SGHDN and CDR2 FVKESK. The CDR3 is 20 residues long. Written as DNA, the CDR3 is TGTGCCAGCAGCCAAGATCTTAATCAGGACACCGGGGAGGAGTTCTATGGCTACACCTTC. This encodes CASSQDLNQDTGEEFYGYTF.

The chain recombines TRBV24-1 with TRBJ2-2; 7 nucleotides align to TRBD2. Germline values: CDR1 KGHDR, CDR2 SFDVKD. V lost 7 bases, J lost 7 bases, and 11 bases stayed unmatched. The CDR3 is made up of 15 amino acids. The CDR3 DNA reads TGTGCCACCAGCGCCAGCGGGAAGCTTGGCGGGGAGCTGTTTTTT. Translated, it gives CATSASGKLGGELFF.